This paragraph covers one T cell receptor (beta chain) sequence. No antigen is known for it. The data derive from a study of shared clonotypes between healthy human individuals. The protocol was immunoSEQ multiplex PCR, while the TCRdb copy is restricted to in-frame clones and leaves out a portion. The table lists fewer than 2.5 million clones, under 95% of them singletons, with around 0.4% in the top ten. Every one of the donors was a Caucasian adult that lived in Nashville, Tennessee. The length of the CDR3 is 15 residues. Germline values: CDR1 SGHAT, CDR2 FQNNGV. The junction had 5 bases not matched to a gene; V was cut back by 4 bases and J by 4 bases. Regarding the study as a whole: Generation of non-shared clonotypes was less probable than generation of clonotypes shared by all four donors.

This clonotype was obtained from a man aged 18-30 years in good health. Some clones in this sample may be carry-over from other donors' samples. The chain links TRBV11-2 to TRBJ2-1; 9 bases are shared with TRBD1. The sequenced sample consisted of naive CD4+ T cells from PBMCs. Subset meaning: CD45RA+ positively selected. The chain's CDR3 is CASSSTGGLYNEQFF. CDR3 coding DNA: TGTGCCAGCAGCTCGACAGGGGGTCTGTACAATGAGCAGTTCTTC.